This T cell receptor (beta chain) was captured by sequencing in a study of spatial heterogeneity in lung cancer. Study overall: Beta-chain sequences were consistently detected more often than alpha-chain sequences. Each distinct TCR and UMI combination averaged more than ten appearances in raw reads.

Trimming cost V 4 bases and J 4 bases, with 14 bases left between them. Germline V gene lookup returns CDR1 SGHTA and CDR2 FQGTGA. There are 15 residues in the CDR3. From the 5' RACE reads, TCRdb called clonotypes with MiXCR, one entry per CDR3 protein. This sample has fewer than 40,000 distinct CDR3 sequences, with approximately 7.5% found just once. Study results and caveats: Ubiquitous expanded tumor TCRs were seen in blood more at resection than at follow-up.

The time point was: sample taken at primary tumor resection. In each case, whole RNA from tumor, nontumor lung or frozen PBMC was sequenced unsorted. The 70 or so donors had untreated early-stage non-small cell lung cancer. This clonotype has only a few counts. The antigen remains undetermined. This rearrangement joins TRBV7-3 to TRBJ2-1, with a tentative D call TRBD1 (5 bases). The source of this sequence is a male donor with early-stage non-small cell lung cancer. This sample comprised PBMCs, obtained at surgery. Written as DNA, the CDR3 is TGTGCCAGCAGCTCCTCAGGGTCTATGTACAATGAGCAGTTCTTC. This translates into CASSSSGSMYNEQFF.